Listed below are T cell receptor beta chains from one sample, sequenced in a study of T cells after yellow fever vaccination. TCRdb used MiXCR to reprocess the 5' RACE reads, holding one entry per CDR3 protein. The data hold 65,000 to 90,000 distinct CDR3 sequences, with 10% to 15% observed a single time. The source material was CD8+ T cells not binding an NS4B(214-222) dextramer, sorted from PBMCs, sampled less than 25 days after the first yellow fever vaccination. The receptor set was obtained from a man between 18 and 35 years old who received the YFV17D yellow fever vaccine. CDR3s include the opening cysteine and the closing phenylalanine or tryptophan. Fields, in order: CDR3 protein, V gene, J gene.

CVSSPTSGGAEGIQYF	TRBV13	TRBJ2-4
CASSQGNSGYGYTF	TRBV7-6	TRBJ1-2
CASSQYLTGELFF	TRBV6-2/TRBV6-3	TRBJ2-2
CASSLDPSLARTDTQYF	TRBV5-4	TRBJ2-3
CASSQQGSGGIYEQYF	TRBV3-1	TRBJ2-7
CASSSMGLSGDEQFF	TRBV9	TRBJ2-1
CASIGGQKRGKLFF	TRBV12-3/TRBV12-4	TRBJ1-4
CASTTGTVPYEQYF	TRBV7-6	TRBJ2-7
CSVGGEGLGYNEQFF	TRBV29-1	TRBJ2-1
CASSHGGTGELFF	TRBV6-5	TRBJ2-2
CASSHERGGVAYEQYF	TRBV6-5	TRBJ2-7
CATEEQGHQPQHF	TRBV21-1	TRBJ1-5
CSVEDPGVSYEQYF	TRBV29-1	TRBJ2-7
CASSVDVGTGELFF	TRBV9	TRBJ2-2
CASSYSGGAGELFF	TRBV6-5	TRBJ2-2
CASSWYSGGEEETQYF	TRBV12-3/TRBV12-4	TRBJ2-5
CASSQAKIRDSRVHEQFF	TRBV4-3	TRBJ2-1
CSVGDRGGYEQYF	TRBV29-1	TRBJ2-7
CASSPRQGQSTDTQYF	TRBV13	TRBJ2-3
CSASGTSGSISSTDTQYF	TRBV20-1	TRBJ2-3
CASSARGTSGDLYNEQFF	TRBV9	TRBJ2-1
CASSLRTGTGGMGVLF	TRBV5-5	TRBJ2-1
CASTDLPGRETQYF	TRBV2	TRBJ2-5
CASSAGAANYGYTF	TRBV9	TRBJ1-2
CASSSIQLTNYGYTF	TRBV28	TRBJ1-2
CASSDTSGSYNEQFF	TRBV6-4	TRBJ2-1
CASSQRLAGGTDTQYF	TRBV4-1	TRBJ2-3
CASSPQPGWAYEQYF	TRBV4-2	TRBJ2-7
CASSQDLSGQGQETQYF	TRBV4-1	TRBJ2-5
CASSQDRRRGGEQYF	TRBV4-3	TRBJ2-7
CASSQASYSNQPQHF	TRBV4-1	TRBJ1-5
CASVNTGNYGYTF	TRBV2	TRBJ1-2
CVSEKFGEAFF	TRBV5-4	TRBJ1-1
CASSLGGPSYNEQFF	TRBV27	TRBJ2-1
CASSDTQTGAHGYTF	TRBV7-9	TRBJ1-2
CATSDPAVEDTQYF	TRBV24-1	TRBJ2-3
CASSQDGAGNQPQHF	TRBV4-1	TRBJ1-5
CASSWGNEKLFF	TRBV7-2	TRBJ1-4
CAIREGSGANVLTF	TRBV10-3	TRBJ2-6
CASRLPGPNEAFF	TRBV6-5	TRBJ1-1
CASSQDQDRAVMEAFF	TRBV4-2	TRBJ1-1
CASSFFVSGGAGELFF	TRBV27	TRBJ2-2
CASSSDRADTQYF	TRBV27	TRBJ2-3
CASRWGNTEAFF	TRBV5-4	TRBJ1-1
CASSSSPGPQETQYF	TRBV7-3	TRBJ2-5
CSALHQGNEQFF	TRBV20-1	TRBJ2-1
CASSPGSGARAGELFF	TRBV7-2	TRBJ2-2
CASSRGLAVTYEQYF	TRBV7-8	TRBJ2-7
CASSPTSFGTDTQYF	TRBV11-2	TRBJ2-3
CASSDRESGYGYTF	TRBV27	TRBJ1-2
CASSARRSYEQYF	TRBV11-2	TRBJ2-7
CASSSGNEQFF	TRBV5-1	TRBJ2-1
CASSYGPAPYEQYF	TRBV6-5	TRBJ2-7
CASSLEQGSSPLHF	TRBV7-6	TRBJ1-6
CASSLIGGSNSPLHF	TRBV5-5	TRBJ1-6
CASSEDPRGGGNEQFF	TRBV2	TRBJ2-1
CASIFTQGSLNEQFF	TRBV28	TRBJ2-1